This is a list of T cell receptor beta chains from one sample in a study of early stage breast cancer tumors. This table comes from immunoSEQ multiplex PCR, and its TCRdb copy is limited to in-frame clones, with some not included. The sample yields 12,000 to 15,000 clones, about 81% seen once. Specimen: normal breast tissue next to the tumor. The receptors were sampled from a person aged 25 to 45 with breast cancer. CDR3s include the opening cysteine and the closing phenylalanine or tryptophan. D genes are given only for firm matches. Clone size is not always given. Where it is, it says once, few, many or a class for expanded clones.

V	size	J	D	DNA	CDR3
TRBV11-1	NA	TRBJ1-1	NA	TGTGCCAGCAGCTTAGGCCAGGGTCTGACTGAAGCTTTCTTT	CASSLGQGLTEAFF
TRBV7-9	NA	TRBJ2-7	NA	TGTGCCAGCAGCTTGGGAGACTACGAGCAGTACTTC	CASSLGDYEQYF
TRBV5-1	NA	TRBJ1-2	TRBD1	TGCGCCAGCAGCGTCCAGGGGGTGCTTGGCTACACCTTC	CASSVQGVLGYTF
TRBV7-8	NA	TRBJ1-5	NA	TGTGCCAGCAGGGGGGAGAATAGCAATCAGCCCCAGCATTTT	CASRGENSNQPQHF
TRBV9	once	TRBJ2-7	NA	TGTGCCAGCAGCTCCCAAGGTGGGGGCCGGAGCTCCTACGAGCAGTACTTC	CASSSQGGGRSSYEQYF
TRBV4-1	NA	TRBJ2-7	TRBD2	TGCGCCAGCAGCCAAGGGACTAGAACCTACGAGCAGTACTTC	CASSQGTRTYEQYF
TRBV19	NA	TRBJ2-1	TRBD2	TGTGCCAGTAGTATTCCGGGACTAGCGGGAGGGCCGGGCTACAATGAGCAGTTCTTC	CASSIPGLAGGPGYNEQFF
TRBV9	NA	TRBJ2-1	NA	TGTGCCAGCAGCGTAGACACGGTCAATGAGCAGTTCTTC	CASSVDTVNEQFF
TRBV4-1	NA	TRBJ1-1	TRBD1	TGCGCCAGCAGCCAAGAAGGGGGGACAGGTGAAGCTTTCTTT	CASSQEGGTGEAFF
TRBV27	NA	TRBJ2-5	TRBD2	TGTGCCAGCAGTTTATGGTCCCTAGCGGGAGGGCCGGGGCAAGAGACCCAGTACTTC	CASSLWSLAGGPGQETQYF